A single sample gave rise to the 21 T cell receptor beta chains below, sequenced in a study of immune heterogeneity within non-small cell lung tumors. With 32 V and 13 J primers, multiplex PCR amplified the TCR beta CDR3. TCRdb re-called the multiplex PCR reads through MiXCR, storing one row per CDR3 protein. The sample has about 21,000 distinct CDR3 sequences, under 35% seen once. Bulk tumor genomic DNA constituted the template, at 450 to 700 ng per sample. Several spatially distant biopsies were obtained per primary tumor intraoperatively. Newly diagnosed with untreated non-small cell lung cancer, the patients underwent curative surgery. The sequencing sample was made of lung tumor tissue. All receptors come from a middle-aged man with non-small cell lung cancer.

The V gene is TRBV5-1, the J gene TRBJ2-3; D perhaps matches TRBD1 (5 bases). V was shortened by 5 bases and J by 2 bases, with 12 bases between the two germline ends. Germline CDR1 SGHRS, CDR2 YFSETQ. The CDR3 consists of 14 residues. The CDR3 DNA is TGCGCCAGCAGTAAAGGGGATTCCACAGATACGCAGTATTTT. It encodes CASSKGDSTDTQYF. The variable domain in full, completed from reference TRBV5-1 and TRBJ2-3, reads KAGVTQTPRYLIKTRGQQVTLSCSPISGHRSVSWYQQTPGQGLQFLFEYFSETQRNKGNFPGRFSGRQFSNSRSEMNVSTLELGDSALYLCASSKGDSTDTQYFGPGTRLTVL.

The chain couples TRBV24-1 to TRBJ2-4, with 8 bases that match TRBD1. V trimming: 3 bases; J trimming: 1 base; junction bases outside the gene matches: 7. The CDR3 spans 17 residues. The germline V gene has CDR1 KGHDR and CDR2 SFDVKD. CDR3 region: CATSDPKDRDAKNIQYF. Here the CDR3 DNA reads TGTGCCACCAGTGATCCTAAGGACAGGGATGCCAAAAACATTCAGTACTTC.

V is TRBV20-1 and J is TRBJ1-2, with TRBD1 matching 7 bases. Losses at the gene ends were 3 bases for V and 7 bases for J; bases not matched to a gene: 11. Germline assignment: CDR1 DFQATT and CDR2 SNEGSKA (reference sequence). The CDR3 spans 14 residues. The CDR3, as DNA: TGCAGTGCTAGCTCAGGGGGGGTTGACTTTGGCTACACCTTC. Its protein is CSASSGGVDFGYTF.

The rearrangement uses TRBV3-1 and TRBJ2-5; D gene uncertain. The CDR3 consists of 14 residues. The germline V gene has CDR1 LGHDT and CDR2 YNNKEL (reference sequence). Trimming removed 5 bases from V and 4 bases from J, with 14 bases in between. The CDR3 nucleotides read TGTGCCAGCAGCAAACCGACGCCCCCAGAGACCCAGTACTTC. Protein product: CASSKPTPPETQYF.

In this sample, this clonotype is medium-sized (0.01 to 0.1%). The rearrangement joins TRBV19 to TRBJ1-6, with unresolved D. V was clipped by 3 bases and J by 7 bases, with 10 bases between them. The CDR3 is made up of 14 amino acids. CDR1 and CDR2 (germline): LNHDA, SQIVND (reference sequence). The CDR3 DNA follows: TGTGCCAGTAGTATGGATTCACGGAATTCACCCCTCCACTTT. It codes for CASSMDSRNSPLHF.

V and J are TRBV5-1 and TRBJ2-1; 11 nucleotides align to TRBD2. The CDR3 is made up of 15 amino acids. Germline values: CDR1 SGHRS, CDR2 YFSETQ. Trimming at V came to 6 bases and at J to 7 bases, leaving 9 bases not matched to a gene. The CDR3 DNA follows: TGCGCCAGCACCAAAACCGGGACTAGCGGTAATGAGCAGTTCTTC. This translates into CASTKTGTSGNEQFF.

This clonotype occurred a few times. The chain carries TRBV2 and TRBJ2-3, with TRBD2 matching 9 bases. The junction had 12 bases not matched to a gene; V was cut back by 10 bases and J by 4 bases. Germline V gene data show CDR1 as SNHLY and CDR2 as FYNNEI. The CDR3 loop spans 15 amino acids. The CDR3 protein is CAIPRAGGRADTQYF. The CDR3 nucleotides read TGTGCCATCCCCCGGGCTGGCGGGAGGGCAGATACGCAGTATTTT.

In its sample, this clonotype was seen many times. CDR3 DNA sequence: TGTGCCAGCAAACGGGACAGGGGGCCCGGGGAGCTGTTTTTT. Translating it yields CASKRDRGPGELFF. This chain uses TRBV6-1 with TRBJ2-2, with 12 bases fitting TRBD1. With 7 bases clipped from V and 6 bases from J, the junction kept 3 bases outside the gene matches. Germline CDR1 reads MNHNS; CDR2 reads SASEGT. The CDR3 extends over 14 amino acids.

This clonotype was picked up many times. The V and J genes are TRBV16 and TRBJ2-7; D is possibly TRBD1 (6 bases). CDR3 length equals 17 residues. Trimming removed 2 bases at V and 0 bases at J, with 17 bases between. Germline-derived CDR1 and CDR2 are KGHSY and FQNENV. The DNA for the CDR3 is TGTGCCAGCAGCCAAGAGAGCGGACAGATAACCTCCTACGAGCAGTACTTC. Its translation: CASSQESGQITSYEQYF.

By sample fraction, this clonotype is medium-sized. In DNA form, the CDR3 reads TGTGCCACCAGCAGAGATGGCGGTGGGGGACCTAATCAGCCCCAGCATTTT. Its protein product is CATSRDGGGGPNQPQHF. The chain recombines TRBV15 with TRBJ1-5; TRBD1 might be the D (5 bases). The length of the CDR3 is 17 residues. The V gene's germline CDR1 is LNHNV and CDR2 YYDKDF (reference sequence). Trimming left V 0 bases short and J 4 bases short, with 16 bases between.

As to this clonotype: A single base separates this from a much larger clone, so it may be a read error. The chain links TRBV12-3 or TRBV12-4 to TRBJ1-2, with D perhaps TRBD1 (5 bases). The CDR3 extends over 13 amino acids. The CDR3 sequence is CDSSLARDYGYTF. In DNA form, the CDR3 reads TGTGACAGCAGTTTAGCCAGGGACTATGGCTACACCTTC.

By proportion, this clonotype is medium-sized. The chain couples TRBV19 to TRBJ2-3, with TRBD1 identical over 8 bases. This CDR3 comprises 14 residues. CDR1 is LNHDA and CDR2 is SQIVND in the germline V gene (reference sequence). Losses at the gene ends were 8 bases for V and 6 bases for J; bases not matched to a gene: 10. The CDR3 coding sequence is TGTGCCAGTTCCCGACAGGGGATTTTGGATACGCAGTATTTT. Translation gives CASSRQGILDTQYF. Looking up the rest from reference TRBV19 and TRBJ2-3 gives the full variable domain: DGGITQSPKYLFRKEGQNVTLSCEQNLNHDAMYWYRQDPGQGLRLIYYSQIVNDFQKGDIAEGYSVSREKKESFPLTVTSAQKNPTAFYLCASSRQGILDTQYFGPGTRLTVL.

This clonotype was seen more than once but under ten times. The gene calls are TRBV20-1 and TRBJ2-1; D call uncertain. This CDR3 is 10 amino acids long. V dropped 3 bases and J dropped 7 bases, with 4 bases sitting between them. The V gene's germline CDR1 is DFQATT and CDR2 SNEGSKA (reference sequence). In nucleotides, the CDR3 is TGCAGTGCTAGTAGGAATGAGCAGTTCTTC. Translated: CSASRNEQFF.

The genes are TRBV6-1 and TRBJ1-1, with D possibly being TRBD1 (6 bases). Germline V gives CDR1 MNHNS, CDR2 SASEGT. The CDR3 covers 13 residues. Trimming left V 7 bases short and J 1 base short, with 10 bases between. For the CDR3, the DNA is TGTGCCAGCACCGGGACACCGAACACTGAAGCTTTCTTT. Its protein is CASTGTPNTEAFF.

This clonotype is medium-sized (0.01 to 0.1%) within its sample. CDR3 residues: CASLTGSWDGNQPQHF. In DNA form, the CDR3 reads TGTGCCAGCCTGACAGGGTCTTGGGACGGCAATCAGCCCCAGCATTTT. The chain links TRBV19 to TRBJ1-5, with 7 positions matching TRBD1. There are 16 residues in the CDR3. V lost 9 bases to trimming and J lost 2 bases; unmatched junction nucleotides: 13. Germline CDR1 LNHDA, CDR2 SQIVND (reference sequence).

This chain links TRBV20-1 with TRBJ1-1; tentative D call: TRBD1 (5 bases). The V end lost 0 bases, the J end lost 2 bases, and 10 bases lay between the germline ends. The germline gives CDR1 DFQATT, CDR2 SNEGSKA (reference sequence). The CDR3 consists of 14 residues. CDR3 DNA: TGCAGTGCTAGAGAGCGGGGGAGTAACACTGAAGCTTTCTTT. Translated: CSARERGSNTEAFF.

This clonotype rates as medium-sized. The chain carries TRBV6-2 or TRBV6-3 and TRBJ1-3; no clear D gene. Germline CDR1 and CDR2: MNHEY and SVGEGT. V shed 2 bases and J shed 0 bases, with 8 bases lying between them. This CDR3 contains 15 residues. The CDR3 DNA is TGTGCCAGCAGTTACGGCGGGAGCTCTGGAAACACCATATATTTT. Residues: CASSYGGSSGNTIYF.

This clonotype was detected only a few times. V and J are TRBV3-1 and TRBJ2-3; possibly TRBD1 or TRBD2 for D (5 bases each). V lost 0 bases and J lost 0, with 13 bases in between. In germline, CDR1 is LGHDT, CDR2 YNNKEL (reference sequence). The length of the CDR3 is 17 residues. The CDR3 sequence: CASSQESHWGSTDTQYF. CDR3 in DNA: TGTGCCAGCAGCCAAGAGTCCCATTGGGGGAGCACAGATACGCAGTATTTT.

The CDR3 here is CASSFFSGHLSNEQFF. The CDR3 nucleotides are TGTGCCAGCAGCTTTTTCTCGGGACACCTAAGCAATGAGCAGTTCTTC. The chain uses TRBV7-2 and TRBJ2-1, with D possibly matching TRBD1 (6 bases). The CDR3 is made up of 16 amino acids. From germline, CDR1 is SGHTA and CDR2 FQGNSA. V lost 3 bases and J 6 bases, leaving 18 bases between the germline ends.

The chain employs TRBV6-1 and TRBJ1-1; D remains ambiguous. The CDR3 sequence is 11 residues long. Germline V gene data show CDR1 as MNHNS and CDR2 as SASEGT. The V end lost 5 bases, the J end lost 11 bases, and 12 bases lay between the germline ends. The CDR3 reads CASSTGWWAFF. In DNA, the CDR3 is TGTGCCAGCAGTACGGGCTGGTGGGCTTTCTTT.

This clonotype was picked up a small number of times. The chain has TRBV7-9 and TRBJ2-7; TRBD1 aligns across 8 bases. The CDR3 has 14 residues. The trim removed 6 bases at V and 5 bases at J, leaving 9 bases unmatched. Germline lookup yields CDR1 SEHNR and CDR2 FQNEAQ (reference sequence). CDR3 nucleotides: TGTGCCAGCAGTTCGGGACAGGAGGGCCACGAGCAGTACTTC. This translates into CASSSGQEGHEQYF. Full variable domain (missing parts from reference TRBV7-9 and TRBJ2-7): DTGVSQNPRHKITKRGQNVTFRCDPISEHNRLYWYRQTLGQGPEFLTYFQNEAQLEKSRLLSDRFSAERPKGSFSTLEIQRTEQGDSAMYLCASSSGQEGHEQYFGPGTRLTVT.